Sequencing of this T cell receptor (beta chain) was carried out in a study of immune cell composition in non-small cell lung cancer. Here immunoSEQ multiplex PCR was the method, and the copy in TCRdb shows in-frame clones only, minus some. The sample has 6,000 to 8,500 clones, roughly 65% seen once. Study observations and caveats: Adenocarcinomas with higher top tumour-associated clone frequency had more reactive TILs. Tumour-associated clones >0.5% occurred in 30% to 35% of adenocarcinomas, roughly 75% of squamous.

CDR1 is SGHAT, CDR2 FQNNGV, per germline. This CDR3 spans 17 amino acids. V lost 5 bases to trimming and J lost 2 bases, with 19 bases between them. Points on this clone: The antigen remains undetermined.

The material sequenced was lung tumor tissue. The clonotype was recovered from a human donor with non-small cell lung cancer. The chain couples TRBV11-2 to TRBJ1-5, with D possibly TRBD1 on 6 matching bases. The CDR3 DNA is TGTGCCAGCAGCACTCTCATGGACAGAACATGCAATCAGCCCCAGCATTTT. This encodes CASSTLMDRTCNQPQHF. Using reference TRBV11-2 and TRBJ1-5 for the parts outside the CDR3, the full variable domain is EAGVAQSPRYKIIEKRQSVAFWCNPISGHATLYWYQQILGQGPKLLIQFQNNGVVDDSQLPKDRFSAERLKGVDSTLKIQPAKLEDSAVYLCASSTLMDRTCNQPQHFGDGTRLSIL.